These 16 T cell receptor beta chains were sequenced from one sample in a study of shared clonotypes between healthy human individuals. CD45RO-negative CD8 cells positively selected for CCR7 made up the naive population, which excluded terminally differentiated effector memory CD45RA+ cells. TCRdb keeps only in-frame clones here, not all; method: immunoSEQ multiplex PCR. The table has approximately 840,000 clones, 90% to 98% seen once. The material sequenced was naive CD8+ T cells sorted from blood. The receptors were sampled from a man younger than 40 in good health.

This chain joins TRBV2 and TRBJ2-1, with D uncertain. The CDR3 has 12 amino acids. The V and J ends lost 2 bases and 7 bases respectively, with 6 bases between them. Germline values: CDR1 SNHLY, CDR2 FYNNEI. CDR3 protein: CASSEMGNEQFF. The CDR3 DNA reads TGTGCCAGCAGTGAAATGGGGAATGAGCAGTTCTTC.

The chain couples TRBV4-1 to TRBJ2-1, with TRBD2 matching over 10 bases. The CDR3 covers 17 residues. CDR1 and CDR2 from the germline V gene are MGHRA and YSYEKL. J gave up 7 bases and V 0 bases, and 9 bases lay outside the gene matches. The CDR3 DNA reads TGCGCCAGCAGCCAAGAGGGGCCGACTAGCGGGTTGAATGAGCAGTTCTTC. This sequence encodes CASSQEGPTSGLNEQFF.

This clone was seen just once. The chain recombines TRBV29-1 with TRBJ2-1; D unclear. The germline CDR1 and CDR2 sequences are SQVTM and ANQGSEA. The CDR3 covers 16 residues. V was pared by 1 base and J by 0 bases, with 13 bases between. The DNA for the CDR3 is TGCAGCGTTGAAGGGGTAAAGCAGTCCTCCTACAATGAGCAGTTCTTC. Its protein is CSVEGVKQSSYNEQFF.

The V call is TRBV19, the J call TRBJ2-5; 12 bases align to TRBD1. V lost 6 bases, J lost 4 bases, and 12 bases stayed unmatched. The germline V gene has CDR1 LNHDA and CDR2 SQIVND (reference sequence). The CDR3 has 17 amino acids. CDR3 nucleotides: TGTGCCAGTAGCCCTCCGGGACAGGGGGCTTTGCGAGAGACCCAGTACTTC. Translated, it gives CASSPPGQGALRETQYF.

A single count supports this clone. The V and J genes are TRBV2 and TRBJ2-1; TRBD2 matches 13 bases. J lost 8 bases, V lost 6 bases, and 10 bases had no gene match. The CDR3 runs to 16 residues. Germline loops: CDR1 SNHLY, CDR2 FYNNEI. In DNA form, the CDR3 reads TGTGCCAGCAGGGGTCGGACTAGCGGGAGTTCTGATGAGCAGTTCTTC. Protein: CASRGRTSGSSDEQFF.

V usage is TRBV28 and J usage is TRBJ2-1, with unresolved D. The CDR3 loop spans 17 amino acids. The ends were cut back, 2 bases at V and 4 bases at J, with 18 bases in the middle. Germline assignment: CDR1 MDHEN and CDR2 SYDVKM. CDR3 protein: CASSLPGGPNLYNEQFF. The CDR3 coding sequence is TGTGCCAGCAGTTTACCAGGCGGCCCCAACCTTTACAATGAGCAGTTCTTC.

The V call is TRBV28, the J call TRBJ1-2, with no clear D. This CDR3 is built from 12 residues. The germline V gene encodes CDR1 MDHEN and CDR2 SYDVKM. Trimming cost V 5 bases and J 8 bases, with 12 bases left between them. CDR3 amino acids: CASSLPLGGYTF. CDR3 DNA sequence: TGTGCCAGCAGTCTCCCCCTCGGGGGCTACACCTTC.

The genes are TRBV7-2 and TRBJ2-5, with 11 bases fitting TRBD2. Germline V gene data show CDR1 as SGHTA and CDR2 as FQGNSA. CDR3 length: 18 amino acids. V was pared by 5 bases and J by 1 base, with 12 bases of the junction left unmatched. CDR3 protein: CASSPSQLAGGAQETQYF. The DNA of the CDR3 is TGTGCCAGCAGCCCTAGTCAGTTAGCGGGAGGGGCCCAAGAGACCCAGTACTTC.

The chain uses TRBV7-9 and TRBJ1-4; D is perhaps TRBD1 (6 bases). The germline V gene encodes CDR1 SEHNR and CDR2 FQNEAQ (reference sequence). This CDR3 region has 16 residues. V was cut by 4 bases and J by 6 bases, with 18 bases left in between. This CDR3 is CASSSTPGVDHEKLFF. In DNA form, the CDR3 reads TGTGCCAGCAGCTCCACTCCAGGGGTGGATCATGAAAAACTGTTTTTT.

The V gene is TRBV9, the J gene TRBJ1-3; 8 nucleotides line up with TRBD1. With 3 bases clipped from V and 7 bases from J, the junction kept 3 bases outside the gene matches. CDR1 and CDR2 (germline): SGDLS, YYNGEE. This CDR3 comprises 13 residues. Written as DNA, the CDR3 is TGTGCCAGCAGCGAGGACAGGGATAACACCATATATTTT. It encodes CASSEDRDNTIYF.

The chain uses TRBV5-1 and TRBJ2-7, with TRBD2 identical over 11 bases. Germline V CDR1 and CDR2: SGHRS, YFSETQ. Unmatched junction bases numbered 5, after V lost 4 bases and J lost 2 bases. The CDR3 length is 15 residues. The CDR3 spells CASSPGTSGTYEQYF. CDR3 DNA: TGCGCCAGCAGCCCGGGGACTAGCGGTACCTACGAGCAGTACTTC.

The genes are TRBV2 and TRBJ2-7; TRBD1 is a possible D gene (5 bases). Trimming removed 9 bases from V and 1 base from J, with 19 bases in between. The CDR3 totals 15 residues. Germline V gives CDR1 SNHLY, CDR2 FYNNEI. As DNA, the CDR3 is TGTGCCAGAGCACGGAATCAGGGCCGGTCCTACGAGCAGTACTTC. Encoded protein: CARARNQGRSYEQYF.

This chain uses TRBV25-1 with TRBJ1-2, with a possible D match to TRBD1 (5 bases). Germline CDR1 MGHDK, CDR2 SYGVNS. Between the trimmed V and J ends, which lost 4 bases and 8 bases, there was a span of 11 bases. This CDR3 has 12 residues. The CDR3 region is CASSAWTFGYTF. The DNA for the CDR3 is TGTGCCAGCAGTGCCTGGACATTCGGCTACACCTTC.

The J gene is TRBJ1-5, the V gene TRBV5-5, with D tentatively TRBD1 (5 bases). Per the germline V gene, CDR1 is SGHKS and CDR2 is YYEKEE (reference sequence). The CDR3 has 15 amino acids. V gave up 4 bases and J gave up 0 bases, with 11 bases separating them. Here the CDR3 DNA reads TGTGCCAGCAGCCCGACAGACCTTAGCAATCAGCCCCAGCATTTT. Its protein is CASSPTDLSNQPQHF.

The V gene is TRBV27, the J gene TRBJ2-2, with D possibly TRBD1 on 5 matching bases. Deletions cut 4 bases from V and 2 bases from J, with 14 bases between. The CDR3 sequence is 16 residues long. Germline loops: CDR1 MNHEY, CDR2 SMNVEV (reference sequence). The DNA for the CDR3 is TGTGCCAGCAGTTCAGTTCAGGGTCCCAACACCGGGGAGCTGTTTTTT. Its translation: CASSSVQGPNTGELFF.

V usage is TRBV18 and J usage is TRBJ2-2; D possibly corresponds to TRBD2 (6 bases). The V and J ends lost 6 bases and 1 base respectively, with 9 bases between them. CDR1 and CDR2 (germline): KGHSH, LQKENI. The CDR3 loop spans 14 amino acids. For the CDR3, the DNA is TGTGCCAGCTCCCGGCGGGGGAACACCGGGGAGCTGTTTTTT. Its translation: CASSRRGNTGELFF.